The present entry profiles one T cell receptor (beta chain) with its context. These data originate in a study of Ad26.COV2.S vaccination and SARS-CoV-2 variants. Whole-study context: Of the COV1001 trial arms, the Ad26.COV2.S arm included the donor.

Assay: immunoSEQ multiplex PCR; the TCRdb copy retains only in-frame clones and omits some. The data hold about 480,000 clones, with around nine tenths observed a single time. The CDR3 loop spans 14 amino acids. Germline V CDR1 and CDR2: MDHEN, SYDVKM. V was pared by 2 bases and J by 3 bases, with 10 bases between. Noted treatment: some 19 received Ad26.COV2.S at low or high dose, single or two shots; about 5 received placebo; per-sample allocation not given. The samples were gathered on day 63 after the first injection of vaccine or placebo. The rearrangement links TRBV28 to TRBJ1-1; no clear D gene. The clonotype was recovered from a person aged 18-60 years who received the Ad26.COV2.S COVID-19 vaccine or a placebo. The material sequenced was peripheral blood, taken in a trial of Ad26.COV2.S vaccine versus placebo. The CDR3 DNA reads TGTGCCAGCAGTTTAGGGCGGAGGGACACTGAAGCTTTCTTT. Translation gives CASSLGRRDTEAFF.